Each of the 4 T cell receptor beta chains below was sequenced from the same sample in a study of long-term antiretroviral therapy in people with HIV. Sequencing used immunoSEQ v3.0 at survey level. Sequencing used immunoSEQ multiplex PCR; TCRdb keeps in-frame clones, though not all of them. This sample yields 15,000 to 20,000 clones, of which 80% to 90% are seen a single time; roughly 9% belongs to the top ten. This specimen was unsorted PBMCs, taken 4.2 years after starting antiretroviral therapy. All receptors derive from a man aged 45-65 years with HIV.

V and J are TRBV5-1 and TRBJ2-2, with a weak D call TRBD2 (6 bases). The CDR3 is 16 amino acids. Germline CDR1 is SGHRS and CDR2 is YFSETQ. V lost 4 bases to trimming and J lost 0 bases, with 13 bases between them. The CDR3 spells CASSRWRGSNTGELFF. The CDR3 DNA sequence: TGCGCCAGCAGCAGATGGAGGGGCTCGAACACCGGGGAGCTGTTTTTT.

This chain links TRBV4-3 with TRBJ2-1, with TRBD2 identical over 10 bases. V lost 0 bases, J lost 7 bases, and 6 bases stayed unmatched. The germline gives CDR1 LGHNA, CDR2 YSLEER. This CDR3 is 16 amino acids long. CDR3 in amino acids: CASSQEGTSVGNEQFF. The CDR3 DNA is TGCGCCAGCAGCCAAGAGGGGACTAGCGTAGGGAATGAGCAGTTCTTC.

This clone was recorded once. The chain employs TRBV7-9 and TRBJ2-3, with a tentative D call TRBD2 (6 bases). In germline, CDR1 is SEHNR, CDR2 FQNEAQ (reference sequence). The CDR3 is made up of 15 amino acids. Trimming left V 0 bases short and J 9 bases short, with 16 bases between. DNA for the CDR3: TGTGCCAGCAGCTTAGCCAGCGGGTTCCCCGGAACGCAGTATTTT. Amino acids: CASSLASGFPGTQYF. The variable domain in full, with the rest retrieved from reference TRBV7-9 and TRBJ2-3, is DTGVSQNPRHKITKRGQNVTFRCDPISEHNRLYWYRQTLGQGPEFLTYFQNEAQLEKSRLLSDRFSAERPKGSFSTLEIQRTEQGDSAMYLCASSLASGFPGTQYFGPGTRLTVL.

The rearrangement uses TRBV10-3 and TRBJ2-3; the D gene could be TRBD1 or TRBD2 (5 bases each). CDR3 length equals 16 residues. Germline V lookup: CDR1 ENHRY, CDR2 SYGVKD. V lost 3 bases to trimming and J lost 6 bases, with 19 bases between them. CDR3 bases: TGTGCCATCAGTGACCTCCGGGACGACGCCCGGGATACGCAGTATTTT. The encoded protein is CAISDLRDDARDTQYF.